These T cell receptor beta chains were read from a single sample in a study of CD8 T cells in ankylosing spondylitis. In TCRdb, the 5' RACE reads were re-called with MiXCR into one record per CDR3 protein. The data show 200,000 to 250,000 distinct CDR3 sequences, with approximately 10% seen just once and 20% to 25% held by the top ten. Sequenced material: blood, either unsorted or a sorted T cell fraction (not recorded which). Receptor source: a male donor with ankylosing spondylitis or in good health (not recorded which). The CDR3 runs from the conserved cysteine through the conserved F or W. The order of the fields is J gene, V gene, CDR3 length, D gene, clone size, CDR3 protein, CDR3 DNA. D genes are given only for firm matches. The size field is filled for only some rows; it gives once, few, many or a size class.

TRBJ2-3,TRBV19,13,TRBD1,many,CATRTGTRDTQYF,TGTGCCACACGGACAGGGACCCGCGATACGCAGTATTTT
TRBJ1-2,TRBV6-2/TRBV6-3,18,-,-,CASSYSIWTSTLNYGYTF,TGTGCCAGCAGTTACTCGATTTGGACATCCACTCTTAACTATGGCTACACCTTC
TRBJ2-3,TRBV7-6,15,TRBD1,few,CASSLFTGDTDTQYF,TGTGCCAGCAGCCTATTCACAGGGGACACAGATACGCAGTATTTT
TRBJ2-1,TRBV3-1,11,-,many,CASNQGQEQFF,TGTGCCAGCAACCAAGGACAGGAGCAGTTCTTC
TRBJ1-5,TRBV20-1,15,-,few,CSAQRGDYSNQPQHF,TGCAGTGCCCAGAGGGGGGATTATAGCAATCAGCCCCAGCATTTT
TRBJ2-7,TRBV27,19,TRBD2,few,CASSLTGLAGGLTLNEQYF,TGTGCCAGCAGCCTTACGGGACTAGCGGGGGGGCTTACCCTGAACGAGCAGTACTTC
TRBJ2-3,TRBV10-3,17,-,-,CAISIITAEPSTDTQYF,TGTGCCATCAGCATAATCACAGCCGAACCTAGCACAGATACGCAGTATTTT
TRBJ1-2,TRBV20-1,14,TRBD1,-,CSAGHRDRVDGDTF,TGCAGTGCGGGACACCGGGACAGGGTTGATGGCGACACCTTC
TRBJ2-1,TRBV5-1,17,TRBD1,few,CASSFLTGDIAYNEQFF,TGCGCCAGCAGCTTTTTGACAGGGGATATCGCCTACAATGAGCAGTTCTTC
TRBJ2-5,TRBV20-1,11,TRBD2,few,CSAQRGETQYF,TGCAGTGCCCAGCGGGGGGAGACCCAGTACTTC
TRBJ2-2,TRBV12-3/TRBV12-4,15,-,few,CASSFDDPDTGELFF,TGTGCCAGCAGTTTTGACGACCCCGACACCGGGGAGCTGTTTTTT
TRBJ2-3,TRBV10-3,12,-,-,CAIRSDADTQYF,TGTGCCATCAGAAGTGACGCAGATACGCAGTATTTT